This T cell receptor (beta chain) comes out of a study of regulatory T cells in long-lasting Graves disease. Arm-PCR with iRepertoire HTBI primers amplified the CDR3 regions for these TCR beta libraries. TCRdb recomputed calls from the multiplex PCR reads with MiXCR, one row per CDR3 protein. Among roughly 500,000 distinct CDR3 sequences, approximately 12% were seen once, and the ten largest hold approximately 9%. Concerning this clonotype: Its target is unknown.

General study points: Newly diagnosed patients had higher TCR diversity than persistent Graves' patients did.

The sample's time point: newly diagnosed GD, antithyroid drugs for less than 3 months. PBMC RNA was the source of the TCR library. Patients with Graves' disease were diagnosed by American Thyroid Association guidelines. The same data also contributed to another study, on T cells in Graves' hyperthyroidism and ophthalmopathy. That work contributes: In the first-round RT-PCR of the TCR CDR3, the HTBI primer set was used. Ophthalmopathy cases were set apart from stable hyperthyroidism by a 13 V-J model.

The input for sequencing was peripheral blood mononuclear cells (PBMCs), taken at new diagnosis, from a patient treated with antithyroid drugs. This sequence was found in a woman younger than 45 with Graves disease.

The CDR3 bases are TGCGCCAGCAGCCGTGGAGCTATTGGAGATACGCAGTATTTT. Its translation: CASSRGAIGDTQYF. The chain joins TRBV4-1 to TRBJ2-3; no clear D gene. CDR3 length equals 14 residues. V was pared by 4 bases and J by 5 bases, with 13 bases between. Looked up from germline, CDR1 is MGHRA and CDR2 is YSYEKL.